The entry below gives a single T cell receptor (beta chain) sequence along with its context. No conserved phenylalanine or tryptophan is present at the end of the CDR3, so a read error is the likely explanation. RNA was extracted from bulk tissue without any cell sorting. The normal lung tissue was taken more than 3 cm from the tumor edge. This entry is derived from a study of tumor and adjacent non-tumor tissue in lung cancer. Study details: Histology: 11 to 13 adenocarcinoma, a couple of squamous cell carcinoma, 1 small cell lung cancer. Patients were aged about 30 to 76, about 10 men and about 5 women, stage I to III.

The CDR3 is 13 residues long. With 4 bases removed from V and 4 bases from J, the gap between germline ends came to 13 bases. Germline loops: CDR1 DFQATT, CDR2 SNEGSKA (reference sequence). Three rounds of nested PCR, following a modified ARM-PCR protocol, produced the TCRbeta library. TCRdb redid the calling of the multiplex PCR reads with MiXCR, one entry per CDR3 protein. This sample yields roughly 75,000 distinct CDR3 sequences, of which roughly 80% are seen a single time; about 54% belongs to the top ten. The V gene is TRBV20-1, the J gene TRBJ1-1, with D maybe TRBD1 (5 bases). The TCR comes from a man between 60 and 75 years old with non-small cell lung cancer. The sequencing input was distant non-tumor lung tissue. This CDR3 reads CSAKTDSGTEAFV. DNA of the CDR3: TGCAGTGCTAAAACCGACAGTGGCACTGAAGCTTTCGTT.